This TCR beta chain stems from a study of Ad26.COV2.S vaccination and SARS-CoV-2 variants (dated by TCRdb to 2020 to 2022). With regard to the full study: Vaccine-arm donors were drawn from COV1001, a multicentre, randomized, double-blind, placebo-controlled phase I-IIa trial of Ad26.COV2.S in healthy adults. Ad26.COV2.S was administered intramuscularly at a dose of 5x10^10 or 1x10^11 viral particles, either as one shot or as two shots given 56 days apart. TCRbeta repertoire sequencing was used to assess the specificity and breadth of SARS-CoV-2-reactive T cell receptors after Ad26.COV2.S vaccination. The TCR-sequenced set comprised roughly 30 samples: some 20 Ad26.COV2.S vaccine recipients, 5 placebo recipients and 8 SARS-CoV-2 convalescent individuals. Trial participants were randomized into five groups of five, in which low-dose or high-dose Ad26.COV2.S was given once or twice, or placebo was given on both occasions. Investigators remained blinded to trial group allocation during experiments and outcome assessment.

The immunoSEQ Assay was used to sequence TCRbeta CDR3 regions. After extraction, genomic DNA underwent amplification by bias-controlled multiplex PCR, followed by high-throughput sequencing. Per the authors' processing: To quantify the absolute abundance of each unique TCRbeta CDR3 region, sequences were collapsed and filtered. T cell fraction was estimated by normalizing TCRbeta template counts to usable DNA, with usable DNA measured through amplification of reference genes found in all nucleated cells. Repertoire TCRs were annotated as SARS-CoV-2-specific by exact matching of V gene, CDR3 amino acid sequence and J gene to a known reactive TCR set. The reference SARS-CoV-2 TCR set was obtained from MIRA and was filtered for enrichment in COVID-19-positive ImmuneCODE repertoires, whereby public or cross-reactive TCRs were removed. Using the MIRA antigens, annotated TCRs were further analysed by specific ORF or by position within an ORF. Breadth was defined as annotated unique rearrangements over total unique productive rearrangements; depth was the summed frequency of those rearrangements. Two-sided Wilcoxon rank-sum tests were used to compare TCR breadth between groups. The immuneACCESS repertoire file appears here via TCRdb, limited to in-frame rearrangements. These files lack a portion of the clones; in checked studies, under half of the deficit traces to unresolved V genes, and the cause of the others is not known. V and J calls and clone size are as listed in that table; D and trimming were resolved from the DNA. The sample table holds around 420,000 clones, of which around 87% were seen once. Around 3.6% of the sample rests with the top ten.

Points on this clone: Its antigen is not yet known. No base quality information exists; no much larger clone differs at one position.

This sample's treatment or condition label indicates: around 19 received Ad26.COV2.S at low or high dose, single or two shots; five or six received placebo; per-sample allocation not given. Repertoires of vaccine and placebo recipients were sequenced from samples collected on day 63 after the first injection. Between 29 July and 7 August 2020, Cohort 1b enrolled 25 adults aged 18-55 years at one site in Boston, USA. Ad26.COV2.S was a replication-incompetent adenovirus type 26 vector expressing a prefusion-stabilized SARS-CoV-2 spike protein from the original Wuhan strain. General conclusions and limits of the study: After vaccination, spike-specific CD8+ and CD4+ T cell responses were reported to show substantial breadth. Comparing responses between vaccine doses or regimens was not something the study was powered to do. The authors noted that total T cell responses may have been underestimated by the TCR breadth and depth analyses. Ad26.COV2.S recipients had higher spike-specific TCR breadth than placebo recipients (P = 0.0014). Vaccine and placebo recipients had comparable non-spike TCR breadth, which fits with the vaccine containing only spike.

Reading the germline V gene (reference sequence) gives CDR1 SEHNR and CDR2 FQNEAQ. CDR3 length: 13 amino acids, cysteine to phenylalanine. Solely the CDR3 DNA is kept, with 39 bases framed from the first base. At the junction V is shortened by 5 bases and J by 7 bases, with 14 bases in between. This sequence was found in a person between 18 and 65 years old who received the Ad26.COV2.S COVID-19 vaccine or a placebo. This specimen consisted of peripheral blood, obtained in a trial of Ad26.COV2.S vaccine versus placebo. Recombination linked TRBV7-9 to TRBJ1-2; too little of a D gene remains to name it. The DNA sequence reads TGTGCCAGCAGCCCTGCACCGGCGGGTGGCTACACCTTC. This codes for CASSPAPAGGYTF.